This record covers a single T cell receptor beta chain. Its antigen remains unidentified. This record comes from a study of cytomegalovirus exposure and HLA in healthy donors. Study findings and constraints: Later on, an analysis found that several of the most significant clusters appeared to be linked to common viral pathogens, which included parvovirus B19.

CDR1 and CDR2 from the germline V gene are MDHEN and SYDVKM. V was pared by 5 bases and J by 5 bases, with 16 bases between. The CDR3 covers 14 residues. With 60 Vbeta and 13 Jbeta primers, the PCR was carried out. The method was immunoSEQ multiplex PCR; TCRdb's version includes in-frame clones alone and lacks a portion of them. The table shows nearly 95,000 clones, with 60% to 80% occurring only once. The chain joins TRBV28 to TRBJ2-7; a possible D gene is TRBD1 (5 bases). Specimen: PBMCs. The clonotype was recovered from a woman between 25 and 40 years old in good health and CMV-seronegative. This CDR3 reads CASSAAGSGHEQYF. In DNA form, the CDR3 reads TGTGCCAGCAGTGCTGCAGGGTCAGGTCACGAGCAGTACTTC.